These 19 T cell receptor beta chains came from one sample sequenced in a study of metastatic and nonmetastatic thyroid tumors. All patients were untreated before thyroid surgery. Via MiXCR, TCRdb re-called the PCR reads. The repertoire consists of roughly 59,000 clones, with about 16% occurring once and the leading ten covering roughly a tenth. The sequencing input was blood. Every receptor here comes from a male donor with papillary thyroid cancer or a benign thyroid nodule (not recorded which). Some clones in this sample may be carry-over from other donors' samples.

This clone was observed at least ten times. The chain recombines TRBV24-1 with TRBJ2-2, with TRBD1 matching 10 bases. V gave up 0 bases and J gave up 7 bases; unmatched junction bases: 4. Per germline, CDR1 KGHDR and CDR2 SFDVKD. This CDR3 comprises 16 residues. The CDR3 here is CATSDLGQGVFGELFF. The CDR3, as DNA: TGTGCCACCAGTGATTTGGGACAGGGGGTATTCGGGGAGCTGTTTTTT.

This clone appeared a few times. The rearrangement joins TRBV5-5 to TRBJ2-5; D not certain. Germline V gene data show CDR1 as SGHKS and CDR2 as YYEKEE (reference sequence). The CDR3 totals 13 residues. V was shortened by 4 bases and J by 5 bases, with 12 bases between the two germline ends. This CDR3 reads CASSEDPAETQYF. The CDR3 coding sequence is TGTGCCAGCAGCGAGGACCCTGCGGAGACCCAGTACTTC.

This CDR3 reads CASSLALGQPQHF. CDR3 in DNA: TGCGCCAGCAGCTTGGCCTTAGGGCAGCCCCAGCATTTT. The V and J genes are TRBV5-1 and TRBJ1-5; no clear D. The germline V and J ends were trimmed by 0 bases and 7 bases, with 8 bases remaining between them. CDR3 length equals 13 residues. Germline V lookup: CDR1 SGHRS, CDR2 YFSETQ.

This clone was detected only once. The chain has TRBV5-4 and TRBJ1-5, with D possibly being TRBD1 (5 bases). Germline CDR1 and CDR2: SGHNT and YYREEE (reference sequence). This CDR3 is 14 amino acids long. The V end lost 4 bases, the J end lost 5 bases, and 13 bases lay between the germline ends. CDR3 protein: CASSRGLGDQPQHF. The CDR3 bases are TGTGCCAGCAGCCGGGGACTAGGGGATCAGCCCCAGCATTTT.

In this sample, this clone turned up many times. The chain couples TRBV20-1 to TRBJ1-5; TRBD1 agrees at 8 bases. The germline CDR1 and CDR2 sequences are DFQATT and SNEGSKA (reference sequence). This CDR3 has 13 residues. J gave up 6 bases and V 6 bases, and 7 bases lay outside the gene matches. The CDR3 nucleotides read TGCAGTGCCCAACAGGGACAGGCTCAGCCCCAGCATTTT. Encoded protein: CSAQQGQAQPQHF.

This chain links TRBV30 with TRBJ2-7; 10 positions match TRBD1. The CDR3 has 15 amino acids. CDR1 is GTSNPN and CDR2 is SVGIG in the germline V gene (reference sequence). J lost 3 bases, V lost 1 base, and 6 bases had no gene match. DNA of the CDR3: TGTGCCTGGAGTGCCAAGGACAGGGGGTACTACGAGCAGTACTTC. It translates to CAWSAKDRGYYEQYF.

This clone was counted only a few times. A single base separates this from a much larger clone, so it may be a read error. This chain links TRBV20-1 with TRBJ2-1, with D possibly being TRBD1 or TRBD2 (5 bases each). From germline, CDR1 is DFQATT and CDR2 SNEGSKA (reference sequence). Trimming took off 6 bases at V and 8 bases at J, with 23 bases between the two ends. CDR3 length: 15 residues. The CDR3: CSAQASVGVPDEQFF. CDR3 coding DNA: TGCAGTGCCCAGGCCTCTGTGGGGGTGCCCGATGAGCAGTTCTTC.

This clone was detected ten times or more. The V and J genes are TRBV4-1 and TRBJ2-1; TRBD2 aligns across 8 bases. This CDR3 contains 16 residues. V trimming: 0 bases; J trimming: 2 bases; junction bases outside the gene matches: 3. Looked up from germline, CDR1 is MGHRA and CDR2 is YSYEKL. DNA of the CDR3: TGCGCCAGCAGCCAAGATCGGGGGGGGCCCTACAATGAGCAGTTCTTC. This codes for CASSQDRGGPYNEQFF.

This clone was observed many times. The chain employs TRBV20-1 and TRBJ2-5; 8 bases map to TRBD2. The germline V gene has CDR1 DFQATT and CDR2 SNEGSKA (reference sequence). CDR3 length: 14 residues. Trimming took 1 base from V and 4 from J; bases not matched to a gene: 5. The CDR3 sequence is CSARGPGGVETQYF. The CDR3 DNA follows: TGCAGTGCTAGAGGCCCCGGGGGGGTAGAGACCCAGTACTTC.

This clone was recorded a few times. One end of the junction is discordant with germline, which a read error may explain. V and J are TRBV12-3 or TRBV12-4 and TRBJ1-1, with TRBD1 as a possible D gene (5 bases). CDR3 length equals 11 residues. The CDR3 DNA follows: TGTGCCAGCAGTTGGGGGAATGAAGATTTCTTT. It codes for CASSWGNEDFF.

Many counts were recorded for this clone. J is TRBJ1-1 and V is TRBV28; D is possibly TRBD1 (6 bases). CDR3 size: 16 residues. Germline V gene lookup returns CDR1 MDHEN and CDR2 SYDVKM. The V end was cut by 5 bases, the J end by 0 bases, with 16 bases between. CDR3 sequence reads: CASSAVTRGMNTEAFF. The CDR3 region has the DNA TGTGCCAGCAGTGCTGTGACCAGGGGAATGAACACTGAAGCTTTCTTT.

This clone has a handful of counts. This specimen includes other DNA sequences encoding the same CDR3. The chain carries TRBV28 and TRBJ2-7; 7 nucleotides align to TRBD1. V gave up 4 bases and J gave up 1 base; unmatched junction bases: 16. The CDR3 sequence is 18 residues long. The germline CDR1 and CDR2 sequences are MDHEN and SYDVKM. The CDR3 DNA is TGTGCCAGCAGTTCAATATTCTACAGGGGCCGAGCATCCTACGAGCAGTACGTC. Its protein product is CASSSIFYRGRASYEQYV.

This clone was observed a single time. CDR3 bases: TGTGCCAGCAGCCCTTGGGCGGCAGGTTCACCCCTCCACTTT. Residues: CASSPWAAGSPLHF. The gene calls are TRBV5-4 and TRBJ1-6, with D hard to call. V lost 4 bases and J 9 bases, leaving 14 bases between the germline ends. This CDR3 comprises 14 residues. Germline values: CDR1 SGHNT, CDR2 YYREEE (reference sequence).

This clone came up a few times. This sequence may be a read error, since a much larger clone differs from it by one base. J is TRBJ2-5 and V is TRBV20-1, with D tentatively TRBD2 (5 bases). CDR3 length equals 13 residues. Germline V lookup: CDR1 DFQATT, CDR2 SNEGSKA (reference sequence). The CDR3 protein is CSTSVGGKETQYF. CDR3 nucleotides: TGCAGTACTAGTGTTGGAGGCAAAGAGACCCAGTACTTC.

Many counts were recorded for this clone. V gene TRBV19 combines with J gene TRBJ1-2; D not resolved. V was trimmed by 1 base and J by 0 bases, leaving 6 bases between them. CDR3 length: 14 residues. Germline values: CDR1 LNHDA, CDR2 SQIVND (reference sequence). The CDR3 loop reads CASSIGPPNYGYTF. The CDR3, as DNA: TGTGCCAGTAGTATAGGTCCACCTAACTATGGCTACACCTTC.

This clone was observed a single time. This chain uses TRBV30 with TRBJ2-7; D not resolved. CDR3 length: 16 residues. The germline V gene has CDR1 GTSNPN and CDR2 SVGIG (reference sequence). The CDR3, as DNA: TGTGCCTGGAGTGGGGCGAGACTGGCGGATCGGTACGATCAGTACGTC. Protein sequence: CAWSGARLADRYDQYV.

This clone has ten or more counts. This sample includes further DNA sequences coding for the same CDR3. This sequence joins TRBV29-1 and TRBJ2-5; 11 bases fit TRBD2. After removal of 4 bases from V and 4 bases from J, the junction contained 8 bases not matched to a gene. The CDR3 has 15 amino acids. CDR1 is SQVTM and CDR2 is ANQGSEA in the germline V gene. The CDR3 bases are TGCAGCGTTGCTATAGCGGGGGGGCGGGTAGAGACCCAGTACTTC. It codes for CSVAIAGGRVETQYF. The entire variable domain, with the rest obtained from reference TRBV29-1 and TRBJ2-5, is as follows: SAVISQKPSRDICQRGTSLTIQCQVDSQVTMMFWYRQQPGQSLTLIATANQGSEATYESGFVIDKFPISRPNLTFSTLTVSNMSPEDSSIYLCSVAIAGGRVETQYFGPGTRLLVL.

This clone has a count of ten or more. The rearrangement links TRBV28 to TRBJ2-2; no firm D call. The V gene lost 3 bases and the J gene lost 1 base, with 15 bases spanning the gap. Germline CDR1 is MDHEN and CDR2 is SYDVKM. There are 17 residues in the CDR3. CDR3 in amino acids: CASSFEVAAQNTGELFF. CDR3 coding DNA: TGTGCCAGCAGTTTTGAAGTGGCGGCCCAGAACACCGGGGAGCTGTTTTTT.

CDR3 nucleotides: TGTGCCAGTAGAGTCAGGTGTAATTCACCCCTCCACTTT. Protein sequence: CASRVRCNSPLHF. This chain links TRBV27 with TRBJ1-6, with D unclear. There are 13 residues in the CDR3. V dropped 9 bases and J dropped 6 bases, with 12 bases sitting between them. Germline V lookup: CDR1 MNHEY, CDR2 SMNVEV (reference sequence).